These 21 T cell receptor beta chains came from one sample sequenced in a study of cytomegalovirus exposure and HLA in healthy donors. In the PCR, 60 Vbeta and 13 Jbeta primers were used. Produced via immunoSEQ multiplex PCR; TCRdb's table is partial and in-frame only. The data hold roughly 130,000 clones, with roughly three fifths observed a single time. What was sequenced was PBMCs. The receptors derive from a male donor in good health and CMV-seronegative.

The chain employs TRBV4-3 and TRBJ2-2; a weak D match, TRBD1 (5 bases). The CDR3 runs to 16 residues. In germline, CDR1 is LGHNA, CDR2 YSLEER. V lost 2 bases to trimming and J lost 6 bases, with 16 bases between them. The chain's CDR3 is CASSQPREGVPGELFF. CDR3 nucleotides: TGCGCCAGCAGCCAACCCCGCGAAGGGGTTCCCGGGGAGCTGTTTTTT.

The V and J genes are TRBV9 and TRBJ1-3, with TRBD1 matching 7 bases. The CDR3 totals 16 residues. Unmatched junction bases numbered 7, after V lost 0 bases and J lost 4 bases. Germline CDR1 is SGDLS and CDR2 is YYNGEE. CDR3 nucleotide sequence: TGTGCCAGCAGCGTAGGTGAGGGGGCGACGGGAAACACCATATATTTT. Its protein is CASSVGEGATGNTIYF.

Comment on this clone: A clone one base away is much larger, so this may be a read error. The gene calls are TRBV6-5 and TRBJ1-1; D possibly corresponds to TRBD1 (5 bases). V lost 6 bases and J lost 4, with 6 bases in between. Germline V gene sequence: CDR1 MNHEY, CDR2 SVGAGI. CDR3 length: 11 residues. CDR3 amino acids: CASRGGTEAFF. The DNA of the CDR3 is TGTGCCAGCAGGGGGGGCACTGAAGCTTTCTTT.

J is TRBJ2-7 and V is TRBV6-1; unclear D gene. V was cut by 1 base and J by 5 bases, with 12 bases left in between. Germline CDR1 reads MNHNS; CDR2 reads SASEGT. The CDR3 consists of 14 residues. The CDR3 DNA is TGTGCCAGCAGTGAAGACGACACTCCGAACGAGCAGTACTTC. Its protein product is CASSEDDTPNEQYF.

This clone was found once. The rearrangement joins TRBV30 to TRBJ1-4, with 9 bases fitting TRBD1. The CDR3 has 15 residues. V dropped 7 bases and J dropped 5; count of bases not matched to a gene: 11. Germline-derived CDR1 and CDR2 are GTSNPN and SVGIG (reference sequence). The CDR3 region is CAFRQPGQGNEKLFF. The CDR3 DNA reads TGTGCCTTCCGTCAGCCGGGACAGGGAAATGAAAAACTGTTTTTT.

The chain recombines TRBV27 with TRBJ2-7; D is possibly TRBD1 (6 bases). The length of the CDR3 is 15 residues. V dropped 5 bases and J dropped 0 bases, with 14 bases sitting between them. Germline CDR1 and CDR2: MNHEY and SMNVEV (reference sequence). The CDR3 loop reads CASSPRTAPSYEQYF. The CDR3 bases are TGTGCCAGCAGTCCCCGGACAGCCCCCTCCTACGAGCAGTACTTC.

This clone has a handful of counts. The J gene is TRBJ1-1, the V gene TRBV4-3; possible D gene TRBD1, 5 bases. The CDR3 length is 15 residues. Per the germline V gene, CDR1 is LGHNA and CDR2 is YSLEER. The V and J ends lost 1 base and 4 bases respectively, with 13 bases between them. Here the CDR3 reads CASSQGGGARTEAFF. The CDR3 nucleotides are TGCGCCAGCAGCCAAGGAGGAGGGGCGCGCACTGAAGCTTTCTTT.

This sequence joins TRBV18 and TRBJ1-5, with 7 bases fitting TRBD1. Losses at the gene ends were 8 bases for V and 7 bases for J; bases not matched to a gene: 5. Germline V gene lookup returns CDR1 KGHSH and CDR2 LQKENI. This CDR3 has 12 residues. CDR3 DNA: TGTGCCAGCACAGACAGGGTACAGCCCCAGCATTTT. Translated: CASTDRVQPQHF.

This sequence joins TRBV19 and TRBJ2-1, with 11 positions matching TRBD1. Germline trimming cut 5 bases from V and 7 bases from J; bases unmatched to any gene: 10. Germline CDR1 LNHDA, CDR2 SQIVND (reference sequence). This CDR3 spans 16 amino acids. In nucleotides, the CDR3 is TGTGCCAGTAGTGGTCGGGACAGGGGGAGGCTGAATGAGCAGTTCTTC. It encodes CASSGRDRGRLNEQFF.

The chain combines TRBV5-1 with TRBJ1-5, with D possibly being TRBD1 (5 bases). The CDR3 contains 13 residues. Between the trimmed V and J ends, which lost 0 bases and 7 bases, there was a span of 8 bases. Germline CDR1 and CDR2: SGHRS and YFSETQ. This CDR3 reads CASSLEGRQPQHF. The CDR3 region has the DNA TGCGCCAGCAGCTTGGAGGGGCGCCAGCCCCAGCATTTT.

The chain recombines TRBV5-8 with TRBJ1-6, with TRBD1 identical over 9 bases. From germline, CDR1 is SGHTS and CDR2 YDEGEE. The CDR3 is 15 amino acids. The V and J ends lost 4 bases and 7 bases, in that order; junction bases with no gene match: 6. The chain's CDR3 is CASSPWDRENSPLHF. In DNA, the CDR3 is TGTGCCAGCAGCCCCTGGGACAGGGAGAATTCACCCCTCCACTTT. Variable domain in full (rest from reference TRBV5-8 and TRBJ1-6): EAGVTQSPTHLIKTRGQQATLRCSPISGHTSVYWYQQALGLGLQFLLWYDEGEERNRGNFPPRFSGRQFPNYSSELNVNALELEDSALYLCASSPWDRENSPLHFGNGTRLTVT.

This sequence joins TRBV6-5 and TRBJ2-5; 8 nucleotides line up with TRBD1. Per the germline V gene, CDR1 is MNHEY and CDR2 is SVGAGI. This CDR3 contains 15 residues. Trimming took 2 bases from V and 5 from J; bases not matched to a gene: 7. The CDR3 region is CASSYQTGEGETQYF. The CDR3 DNA reads TGTGCCAGCAGTTACCAGACAGGGGAAGGCGAGACCCAGTACTTC.

The table lists this clone with a few counts. CDR3 residues: CATSRDLSGANVLTF. For the CDR3, the DNA is TGTGCCACCAGCAGAGATCTCTCTGGGGCCAACGTCCTGACTTTC. The chain links TRBV15 to TRBJ2-6; D is undetermined. This CDR3 has 15 residues. V was clipped by 0 bases and J by 0 bases, with 3 bases between them. Germline V gives CDR1 LNHNV, CDR2 YYDKDF (reference sequence). The whole variable domain, filled in from reference TRBV15 and TRBJ2-6, reads DAMVIQNPRYQVTQFGKPVTLSCSQTLNHNVMYWYQQKSSQAPKLLFHYYDKDFNNEADTPDNFQSRRPNTSFCFLDIRSPGLGDTAMYLCATSRDLSGANVLTFGAGSRLTVL.

The chain employs TRBV7-2 and TRBJ2-3; the D gene is possibly TRBD2 (5 bases). CDR3 length equals 15 residues. Germline V gene lookup returns CDR1 SGHTA and CDR2 FQGNSA. Between the trimmed V and J ends, which lost 1 base and 0 bases, there was a span of 8 bases. CDR3 protein: CASSLVGLSTDTQYF. CDR3 bases: TGTGCCAGCAGCTTAGTCGGACTTAGCACAGATACGCAGTATTTT.

V and J are TRBV11-3 and TRBJ2-5; 11 nucleotides align to TRBD2. CDR3 length: 15 amino acids. The germline gives CDR1 SGHNT, CDR2 YENEEA. Trimming cost V 5 bases and J 1 base; bases outside gene matches: 3. CDR3 nucleotides: TGTGCCAGCAGCATCGGGACTAGCGGCCAAGAGACCCAGTACTTC. Its protein is CASSIGTSGQETQYF.

The rearrangement joins TRBV5-1 to TRBJ2-3; D possibly corresponds to TRBD2 (5 bases). The V end lost 7 bases, the J end lost 1 base, and 13 bases lay between the germline ends. CDR1 is SGHRS, CDR2 YFSETQ, per germline. CDR3 length: 14 residues. The CDR3 sequence is CASGTRSGTDTQYF. CDR3 nucleotides: TGCGCCAGCGGTACTAGATCGGGCACAGATACGCAGTATTTT.

The V call is TRBV19, the J call TRBJ1-2; D perhaps matches TRBD1 (5 bases). Per the germline V gene, CDR1 is LNHDA and CDR2 is SQIVND (reference sequence). V was pared by 3 bases and J by 7 bases, with 12 bases between. The CDR3 contains 13 residues. The DNA of the CDR3 is TGTGCCAGTAGTATTCAAGGGGTCGGTGGCTACACCTTC. Its translation is CASSIQGVGGYTF.

This clone was detected ten times or more. The gene calls are TRBV18 and TRBJ2-3; 11 bases align to TRBD2. Per the germline V gene, CDR1 is KGHSH and CDR2 is LQKENI. The V and J ends lost 8 bases and 3 bases, in that order; junction bases with no gene match: 7. CDR3 size: 15 residues. The CDR3 DNA is TGTGCCAGCGGGCTAGCGGGGGGCAGGACAGATACGCAGTATTTT. This gives the protein CASGLAGGRTDTQYF.

V and J are TRBV5-6 and TRBJ2-1; no firm D call. This CDR3 spans 18 amino acids. The germline V gene has CDR1 SGHDT and CDR2 YYEEEE. V shed 4 bases and J shed 0 bases, with 20 bases lying between them. The CDR3 DNA sequence: TGTGCCAGCAGCCCGACCGCTCAGCGATCAAGCTCCTACAATGAGCAGTTCTTC. Protein product: CASSPTAQRSSSYNEQFF. Full variable domain (rest looked up from reference TRBV5-6 and TRBJ2-1): DAGVTQSPTHLIKTRGQQVTLRCSPKSGHDTVSWYQQALGQGPQFIFQYYEEEERQRGNFPDRFSGHQFPNYSSELNVNALLLGDSALYLCASSPTAQRSSSYNEQFFGPGTRLTVL.

CDR3 in amino acids: CASSLVRFTEAFF. Written as DNA, the CDR3 is TGTGCCAGCAGCTTAGTGAGGTTCACTGAAGCTTTCTTT. The genes are TRBV11-3 and TRBJ1-1; D gene ambiguous. The CDR3 extends over 13 amino acids. V gave up 1 base and J gave up 4 bases, with 7 bases separating them. Germline assignment: CDR1 SGHNT and CDR2 YENEEA. Full variable domain (remainder filled in from reference TRBV11-3 and TRBJ1-1): EAGVVQSPRYKIIEKKQPVAFWCNPISGHNTLYWYLQNLGQGPELLIRYENEEAVDDSQLPKDRFSAERLKGVDSTLKIQPAELGDSAVYLCASSLVRFTEAFFGQGTRLTVV.

The rearrangement links TRBV28 to TRBJ2-7; 8 nucleotides agree with TRBD1. The germline V gene encodes CDR1 MDHEN and CDR2 SYDVKM. The CDR3 sequence is 13 residues long. The J segment lost 4 bases and the V segment lost 2 bases, leaving 1 base of the junction unmatched. CDR3 loop: CASSLTGGYEQYF. Written as DNA, the CDR3 is TGTGCCAGCAGTTTAACAGGGGGATACGAGCAGTACTTC.